The rows below give T cell receptor beta chains drawn from one sample of a study of cytomegalovirus exposure and HLA in healthy donors. Sequencing was performed with immunoSEQ multiplex PCR; in TCRdb, only in-frame clones are kept and a portion is missing. Here the sample spans about 140,000 clones, roughly 80% being singletons. The specimen was PBMCs. The receptor set was obtained from a boy younger than 10 in good health and CMV-seronegative. Both conserved end residues are part of each CDR3. The order of the fields is V gene, clone size, J gene, D gene, CDR3 DNA, CDR3 protein. A D gene is named only where the DNA matches it firmly. Clone size is stated in some rows and not others, as once, few, many or a class when expanded.

TRBV28	.	TRBJ2-6	.	TGTGCCAGCAGTTCGACAGTTTTTAGCTCTGGGGCCAACGTCCTGACTTTC	CASSSTVFSSGANVLTF
TRBV9	.	TRBJ1-6	.	TGTGCCAGCAGCGCGCAAGGGTGGGGGGTCGGTTCACCCCTCCACTTT	CASSAQGWGVGSPLHF
TRBV28	.	TRBJ1-2	.	TGTGCCAGCAGTTTATTCCGGACAGCCCCCGGTGACTATGGCTACACCTTC	CASSLFRTAPGDYGYTF
TRBV7-2	.	TRBJ2-7	TRBD1	TGTGCCAGCAGCAACAGGGGGCTCTCTTACGAGCAGTACTTC	CASSNRGLSYEQYF
TRBV7-9	.	TRBJ1-3	TRBD1	TGTGCCAGCAGAGGGGGACAGCCAGCAGGAAACACCATATATTTT	CASRGGQPAGNTIYF
TRBV7-9	.	TRBJ2-7	.	TGTGCCAGCAGCTTAATGCGGTACGAGCAGTACTTC	CASSLMRYEQYF
TRBV5-1	once	TRBJ1-4	TRBD1	TGCGCCAGCAGCCCGGAGCCGGGACAGGGCTTTTCAACTAATGAAAAACTGTTTTTT	CASSPEPGQGFSTNEKLFF
TRBV6-1	.	TRBJ2-7	TRBD2	TGTGCCAGCAGTGAAGAAGCTAGCGGGGGCCACGAGCAGTACTTC	CASSEEASGGHEQYF
TRBV7-7	.	TRBJ2-1	.	TGTGCCAGCAGCCGCGACAGGTACAATGAGCAGTTCTTC	CASSRDRYNEQFF
TRBV5-6	.	TRBJ2-1	.	TGTGCCAGCAGCTCAACAGGGTTTGCTGAGCAGTTCTTC	CASSSTGFAEQFF
TRBV27	.	TRBJ1-6	.	TGTGCCAGCAGTAAAACCCAGGTAGAGACGCTAAATTCACCCCTCCACTTT	CASSKTQVETLNSPLHF
TRBV7-9	.	TRBJ1-5	.	TGTGCCAGCAGCTCCGCTGGACAGCTAAATCAGCCCCAGCATTTT	CASSSAGQLNQPQHF
TRBV13	once	TRBJ2-7	TRBD1	TGTGCCAGCAGCTTAGGCCTTCTCCCGGACAGGGACGAGCAGTACTTC	CASSLGLLPDRDEQYF
TRBV7-7	once	TRBJ2-5	TRBD1	TGTGCCAGCAGCTTAGGACCAACAGGGGAAGAGACCCAGTACTTC	CASSLGPTGEETQYF
TRBV29-1	.	TRBJ2-3	.	TGCAGCGTTGAAGATCCCCAGGGCATACCCACGCAGTATTTT	CSVEDPQGIPTQYF
TRBV6-5	.	TRBJ2-3	TRBD2	TGTGCCAGCAGTTGGACTAGCGGGTTCCCCACAGATACGCAGTATTTT	CASSWTSGFPTDTQYF
TRBV5-4	.	TRBJ1-1	.	TGTGCCAGCAGCCCCCCTTATAGTACAGGGAACACTGAAGCTTTCTTT	CASSPPYSTGNTEAFF
TRBV7-9	.	TRBJ2-1	.	TGTGCCAGCAGCCGACGGGGGAGCTCCTACAATGAGCAGTTCTTC	CASSRRGSSYNEQFF
TRBV7-8	.	TRBJ1-1	TRBD1	TGTGCCAGCAGCTTGGGACAGGGTAGCACTGAAGCTTTCTTT	CASSLGQGSTEAFF
TRBV27	.	TRBJ1-5	TRBD1	TGTGCCAGCAGTCTACTGACAGGGCATCAGCCCCAGCATTTT	CASSLLTGHQPQHF
TRBV14	few	TRBJ2-7	.	TGTGCCAGCAGCCTGTACAGGGTCCAGTCTCGCGAGCAGTACTTC	CASSLYRVQSREQYF
TRBV28	few	TRBJ2-3	TRBD2	TGTGCCAGCAGTTTATTTCTAGGCGGGAGGGCCCAAGATACGCAGTATTTT	CASSLFLGGRAQDTQYF
TRBV6-6	.	TRBJ2-7	.	TGTGCCAGCAGTTACCGGGACTCCTACGAGCAGTACTTC	CASSYRDSYEQYF
TRBV7-3	.	TRBJ2-1	.	TGTGCCAGCAGCTTAACAGGGGCCGATGAGCAGTTCTTC	CASSLTGADEQFF
TRBV25-1	once	TRBJ2-3	.	TGTGCCAGCAGTGAATTAAATACGCAGTATTTT	CASSELNTQYF
TRBV14	.	TRBJ1-1	.	TGTGCCAGCAGCCAAGAGTGGGCCGGGGTAATGAACACTGAAGCTTTCTTT	CASSQEWAGVMNTEAFF
TRBV18	few	TRBJ1-2	TRBD1	TGTGCCAGCTCACCGCGGGACAGGGGGCATGGCTACACCTTC	CASSPRDRGHGYTF
TRBV13	.	TRBJ1-2	.	TGTGCCAGCAGCCCAGGGCCTCTTAACTATGGCTACACCTTC	CASSPGPLNYGYTF
TRBV6-5	.	TRBJ2-7	TRBD2	TGTGCCAGCAGTTACTCCGGGAGGAGCTCCTACGAGCAGTACTTC	CASSYSGRSSYEQYF
TRBV19	.	TRBJ1-1	.	TGTGCCAGTAGGGAGACCGAGGGAACAGCGAACACTGAAGCTTTCTTT	CASRETEGTANTEAFF
TRBV9	.	TRBJ2-2	TRBD1	TGTGCCAGCAGCGGAACCGGGACAGGGGGCTTAAGAGACACCGGGGAGCTGTTTTTT	CASSGTGTGGLRDTGELFF
TRBV6-5	.	TRBJ2-3	TRBD1	TGTGCCAGCAGTTCATCCGGGACAGGGGCAGATACGCAGTATTTT	CASSSSGTGADTQYF
TRBV6-5	.	TRBJ2-7	.	TGTGCCAGCAAATTGATGGCCCTAGAATTCTACGAGCAGTACTTC	CASKLMALEFYEQYF
TRBV5-5	once	TRBJ1-4	.	TGTGCCAGCAGCTCCGGGGTCATCGTAGAGGAAAAACTGTTTTTT	CASSSGVIVEEKLFF
TRBV27	.	TRBJ2-1	.	TGTGCCAGCAGTTTAGCGGGGAAACGTGAGCAGTTCTTC	CASSLAGKREQFF
TRBV21-1	.	TRBJ2-7	.	TGTGCCAGCAGCAAAGTTCTGGGGACACACCCCTACGAGCAGTACTTC	CASSKVLGTHPYEQYF
TRBV7-7	.	TRBJ2-7	TRBD1	TGTGCCAGCAGCTTGGGGCCTTACCGGGACAGGGGTAACTACGAGCAGTACTTC	CASSLGPYRDRGNYEQYF